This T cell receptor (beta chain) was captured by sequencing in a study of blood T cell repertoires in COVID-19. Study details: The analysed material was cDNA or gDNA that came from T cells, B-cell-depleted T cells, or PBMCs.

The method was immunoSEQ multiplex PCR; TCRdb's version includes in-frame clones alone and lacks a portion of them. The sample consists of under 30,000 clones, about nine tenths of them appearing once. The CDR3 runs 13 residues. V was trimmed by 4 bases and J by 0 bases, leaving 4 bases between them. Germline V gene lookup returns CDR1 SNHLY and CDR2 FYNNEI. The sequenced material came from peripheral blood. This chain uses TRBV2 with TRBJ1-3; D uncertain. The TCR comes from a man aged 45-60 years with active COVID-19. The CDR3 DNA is TGTGCCAGCAGTGTCTACTCTGGAAACACCATATATTTT. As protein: CASSVYSGNTIYF.